The 18 T cell receptor beta chains presented below share a single source sample, sequenced in a study of OX40 agonist ivuxolimab in advanced cancers. Profiled with immunoSEQ multiplex PCR; TCRdb holds only in-frame clones, not every one. The sample consists of some 100,000 clones, 90% to 95% of them appearing once. The sample was CD4+ or CD8+ T cells sorted from blood, taken in a trial of the OX40 agonist ivuxolimab. These receptors came from an adult with an advanced solid tumor such as melanoma, head and neck, liver or kidney cancer.

V and J are TRBV6-1 and TRBJ2-3; 7 bases map to TRBD2. V lost 4 bases and J lost 1; bases outside the gene matches: 8. The CDR3 runs to 16 residues. The germline V gene has CDR1 MNHNS and CDR2 SASEGT. Here the CDR3 reads CASSVGEGGGTDTQYF. For the CDR3, the DNA is TGTGCCAGCAGTGTGGGGGAGGGTGGGGGCACAGATACGCAGTATTTT.

The chain has TRBV4-3 and TRBJ1-2; TRBD1 is a possible D gene (5 bases). This CDR3 is built from 15 residues. V shed 0 bases and J shed 7 bases, with 15 bases lying between them. CDR1 is LGHNA and CDR2 is YSLEER in the germline V gene. CDR3 residues: CASSQDQGGGTGYTF. The CDR3 region has the DNA TGCGCCAGCAGCCAAGATCAGGGTGGGGGAACTGGCTACACCTTC.

The chain carries TRBV19 and TRBJ2-2; no definite D call. Trimming took off 1 base at V and 6 bases at J, with 6 bases between the two ends. This CDR3 region has 13 residues. Per the germline V gene, CDR1 is LNHDA and CDR2 is SQIVND (reference sequence). The CDR3 sequence is CASSIGSAGELFF. CDR3 coding DNA: TGTGCCAGTAGTATAGGGTCGGCCGGGGAGCTGTTTTTT.

This clone was detected once. The V call is TRBV29-1, the J call TRBJ2-1, with TRBD2 matching 7 bases. Germline V lookup: CDR1 SQVTM, CDR2 ANQGSEA. J lost 7 bases, V lost 7 bases, and 4 bases had no gene match. This CDR3 has 11 residues. CDR3 nucleotide sequence: TGCAGCGGGACTAGTAATAATGAGCAGTTCTTC. This codes for CSGTSNNEQFF.

The V gene is TRBV5-1, the J gene TRBJ2-7; 7 bases map to TRBD1. The CDR3 is made up of 13 amino acids. CDR1 is SGHRS, CDR2 YFSETQ, per germline. Trimming at V came to 4 bases and at J to 6 bases, leaving 7 bases not matched to a gene. The DNA for the CDR3 is TGCGCCAGCAGCCCCGACAGGGACGGCGAGCAGTACTTC. The encoded protein is CASSPDRDGEQYF.

This chain links TRBV4-1 with TRBJ1-2, with a possible D match to TRBD1 (5 bases). The V and J ends lost 0 bases and 4 bases respectively, with 12 bases between them. There are 15 residues in the CDR3. Per the germline V gene, CDR1 is MGHRA and CDR2 is YSYEKL. The chain's CDR3 is CASSQDRAQGYGYTF. DNA of the CDR3: TGCGCCAGCAGCCAAGATCGGGCCCAGGGCTATGGCTACACCTTC.

The chain links TRBV5-1 to TRBJ1-2, with D maybe TRBD1 (5 bases). The V gene lost 4 bases and the J gene lost 2 bases, with 12 bases spanning the gap. The CDR3 length is 14 residues. The V gene's germline CDR1 is SGHRS and CDR2 YFSETQ. The CDR3 sequence is CASSTPGTNYGYTF. The CDR3, as DNA: TGCGCCAGCAGCACGCCCGGGACCAACTATGGCTACACCTTC.

The rearrangement joins TRBV6-1 to TRBJ1-4; D uncertain. V lost 2 bases and J 8 bases, leaving 9 bases between the germline ends. Germline values: CDR1 MNHNS, CDR2 SASEGT. The CDR3 totals 13 residues. The CDR3 loop is CASSESVFEKLFF. The DNA of the CDR3 is TGTGCCAGCAGTGAATCCGTTTTCGAAAAACTGTTTTTT.

This clone was recorded only once. V is TRBV19 and J is TRBJ2-3; 9 nucleotides agree with TRBD1. The CDR3 is 15 residues long. V was pared by 0 bases and J by 3 bases, with 1 base of the junction left unmatched. The germline V gene has CDR1 LNHDA and CDR2 SQIVND (reference sequence). The CDR3 here is CASSIEQGATDTQYF. The CDR3 DNA reads TGTGCCAGTAGTATAGAACAGGGGGCGACAGATACGCAGTATTTT.

The genes are TRBV30 and TRBJ2-2, with D uncertain. Germline-derived CDR1 and CDR2 are GTSNPN and SVGIG (reference sequence). V was shortened by 1 base and J by 6 bases, with 0 bases between the two germline ends. The CDR3 contains 10 residues. The chain's CDR3 is CAWSAGELFF. CDR3 coding DNA: TGTGCCTGGAGTGCCGGGGAGCTGTTTTTT.

The rearrangement uses TRBV19 and TRBJ2-2; 7 bases are a match to TRBD1. The CDR3 has 16 residues. The germline CDR1 and CDR2 sequences are LNHDA and SQIVND (reference sequence). J lost 4 bases, V lost 6 bases, and 11 bases had no gene match. CDR3 region: CASSIQTGTATGELFF. CDR3 nucleotide sequence: TGTGCCAGTAGCATCCAGACAGGGACCGCCACCGGGGAGCTGTTTTTT.

V usage is TRBV6-5 and J usage is TRBJ2-7, with 7 positions matching TRBD1. The CDR3 sequence is 14 residues long. V shed 0 bases and J 4 bases; nucleotides not matched to a gene: 3. CDR1 is MNHEY and CDR2 is SVGAGI in the germline V gene. The CDR3 loop reads CASSYSTGLYEQYF. CDR3 coding DNA: TGTGCCAGCAGTTACTCGACAGGGCTTTACGAGCAGTACTTC.

The chain couples TRBV19 to TRBJ2-1, with 12 bases fitting TRBD2. Germline V gene data show CDR1 as LNHDA and CDR2 as SQIVND (reference sequence). The CDR3 covers 15 residues. V lost 2 bases, J lost 8 bases, and 4 bases stayed unmatched. In nucleotides, the CDR3 is TGTGCCAGTAGTATACTAGCGGGGGGGTTCGATGAGCAGTTCTTC. This gives the protein CASSILAGGFDEQFF.

CDR3 nucleotide sequence: TGTGCCAGCAGCCCCCGTCTAGGGGGAGGGGGCACTGAAGCTTTCTTT. Amino acids: CASSPRLGGGGTEAFF. The rearrangement joins TRBV11-2 to TRBJ1-1; weak D call: TRBD1 (6 bases). The CDR3 sequence is 16 residues long. The V end was cut by 5 bases, the J end by 4 bases, with 20 bases between. Germline V gene lookup returns CDR1 SGHAT and CDR2 FQNNGV.

The chain combines TRBV10-1 with TRBJ2-2, with unresolved D. The V and J ends lost 0 bases and 2 bases respectively, with 10 bases between them. CDR1 is WNHNN and CDR2 is SYGVQD in the germline V gene (reference sequence). The CDR3 extends over 16 amino acids. The CDR3 bases are TGCGCCAGCAGTGAGTCGAGGACCAGTAACACCGGGGAGCTGTTTTTT. Its protein is CASSESRTSNTGELFF.

This rearrangement joins TRBV12-5 to TRBJ1-5; D is unresolved. CDR1 and CDR2 from the germline V gene are LGHNT and FRNRAP. This CDR3 region has 13 residues. Trimming took off 3 bases at V and 8 bases at J, with 11 bases between the two ends. The DNA for the CDR3 is TGTGCTAGTGGTTTAGCAGGTAGGGAGCCCCAGCATTTT. Translating gives CASGLAGREPQHF.

This chain uses TRBV4-3 with TRBJ1-2; no clear D. The CDR3 runs to 11 residues. Trimming pared 0 bases from V and 4 bases from J, leaving 0 bases between. Per the germline V gene, CDR1 is LGHNA and CDR2 is YSLEER. The DNA of the CDR3 is TGCGCCAGCAGCCAAGACTATGGCTACACCTTC. Its protein is CASSQDYGYTF.

This chain links TRBV5-5 with TRBJ1-2; D is ambiguous. There are 12 residues in the CDR3. Trimming pared 1 base from V and 8 bases from J, leaving 9 bases between. The germline V gene encodes CDR1 SGHKS and CDR2 YYEKEE (reference sequence). CDR3 nucleotide sequence: TGTGCCAGCAGCTTGACTCGCTGGGGCTACACCTTC. Translated, it gives CASSLTRWGYTF.